This T cell receptor (beta chain) was found in a study of immune evolution from preneoplasia to lung adenocarcinoma (dated by TCRdb to about 2021). The study in broad terms: HLA loss of heterozygosity was seen in about 7%, 15% and 30% of AIS, MIA and ADC lesions, and in no AAH lesions. The study profiled immune contexture across lung adenocarcinoma precursors and invasive adenocarcinoma using immune gene expression, TCR sequencing and multiplex immunofluorescence. Resected precursor lesions (AAH, AIS, MIA) and invasive adenocarcinomas were compared with paired morphologically normal lung tissue. Sample size was determined by specimen availability and not by a prior power calculation. The immune data were integrated with whole exome sequencing and methylation data from the same cohort of nodules. A total of 50 to 55 patients with pulmonary nodules who underwent surgical resection were included in the overall cohort. TCR sequencing data came from 45 to 65 patients. According to the study, roughly 100 samples went through TCR sequencing. POLYSOLVER was used to infer Class I HLA alleles from exome data, and LOHHLA was used to detect allele-specific HLA loss.

Patients underwent resection in Japan or China between about 2014 and 2017. The histologic diagnosis of each case was independently confirmed on H&E slides by two lung cancer pathologists. Premalignant or tumor cells were enriched for nucleic acid extraction by macro-dissection performed after pathologic assessment. The AllPrep DNA/RNA FFPE Kit was used to isolate DNA from FFPE tissue. Details on this clone: What antigen it recognizes has not been identified. The junction shows a germline mismatch at one end, possibly a read error.

Using the immunoSEQ hsTCRbeta Kit, TCR beta CDR3 regions were sequenced from DNA. Under the source paper's analysis protocol: TCR sequencing data were analysed with the ImmunoSEQ Analyzer. T cell clonality was defined as 1 minus Pielou's evenness, as computed on productive rearrangements. To measure T cell diversity, the inverse Simpson index was applied to productive templates. T cell density was TCR beta template counts normalized to usable DNA, estimated by amplifying and sequencing housekeeping genes. Two-sided Kruskal-Wallis tests were used to compare TCR metrics across histologic stages. Not all clones reach the TCRdb copy of this immuneACCESS table, which keeps in-frame sequences only. Checked studies attribute under half of the gap to unresolved V genes and leave the rest unexplained. V, J and clone size reflect that table, while D and trimming were determined from the DNA. The sample yields approximately 26,000 clones; 65% to 75% were counted once. The ten largest clones capture 4.5% to 7% of the sample.

Broad study findings and their caveats: All patients were from Japan and China, so applicability to Western populations was uncertain. The findings were based on association rather than direct causation, and larger cohorts with long-term follow-up and longitudinal biopsies were deemed needed. Clonality was highest in normal lung, while later-stage lesions appeared to have lower clonality but higher T cell density and diversity. The highest T cell clonality was observed in KRAS-mutant nodules compared with EGFR-mutant or double wild-type lesions. Top T cell clone frequencies were highest in normal lung and appeared to decrease progressively from AAH through AIS, MIA and invasive adenocarcinoma.

The CDR3 contains 16 residues, cysteine and phenylalanine counted. The DNA shown is the 48-base CDR3, in frame from base 1. Via the germline V gene (reference sequence), CDR1 is SSHAT and CDR2 FNYEAQ. This TCR derives from a person in their 60s with invasive lung adenocarcinoma. Some clones in this sample may be carry-over from other donors' samples. Material: FFPE invasive lung adenocarcinoma tissue. The sample's cell subset or site, from its label and the paper: frankly invasive lung adenocarcinoma (ADC). The V and J segments used are TRBV7-7 and TRBJ2-1, with the D gene tentatively TRBD1 or TRBD2, based on 5 matching bases in each. The sequenced DNA is TGTGCTAGCACCGACCTTCCGGGGCGCTCCTACAATGAGCAGTTCTTC. Translated, this is CASTDLPGRSYNEQFF.